The 5 T cell receptor beta chains below come from one sample, sequenced in a study of cytomegalovirus exposure and HLA in healthy donors. PCR employed 60 Vbeta and 13 Jbeta primers. This table comes from immunoSEQ multiplex PCR, and its TCRdb copy is limited to in-frame clones, with some not included. The sample holds tens of thousands of clones, 80% seen once. Material: PBMCs. These receptors were obtained from a male donor in good health and CMV-seronegative.

This sequence joins TRBV5-1 and TRBJ1-2; TRBD1 matches at 7 bases. CDR1 and CDR2 (germline): SGHRS, YFSETQ. V shed 0 bases, J shed 4 bases, and the junction held 12 bases outside the gene matches. The CDR3 length is 17 residues. DNA of the CDR3: TGCGCCAGCAGCTTGGACGGACAGGAAATAGGTGGCTATGGCTACACCTTC. Translating gives CASSLDGQEIGGYGYTF.

The chain joins TRBV6-1 to TRBJ1-5; possibly TRBD1 for D (6 bases). Trimming pared 3 bases from V and 7 bases from J, leaving 16 bases between. The V gene's germline CDR1 is MNHNS and CDR2 SASEGT. The CDR3 runs to 15 residues. The CDR3 DNA sequence: TGTGCCAGCAGTGAGTGGAGGACAGTAAACCAGCCCCAGCATTTT. This translates into CASSEWRTVNQPQHF.

The CDR3 nucleotides are TGCGCCAGCAGCTTGGTAACAGGGAATGAAAAACTGTTTTTT. Protein sequence: CASSLVTGNEKLFF. The chain employs TRBV5-1 and TRBJ1-4; the D gene is possibly TRBD1 (6 bases). CDR3 length: 14 amino acids. The V and J ends lost 0 bases and 5 bases respectively, with 8 bases between them. CDR1 is SGHRS and CDR2 is YFSETQ in the germline V gene.

The chain recombines TRBV11-1 with TRBJ2-1; 11 nucleotides match TRBD2. The CDR3 extends over 15 amino acids. The V and J ends lost 6 bases and 5 bases, in that order; junction bases with no gene match: 6. Germline values: CDR1 SGHAT, CDR2 FQDESV (reference sequence). The chain's CDR3 is CASRPIAGGHNEQFF. Written as DNA, the CDR3 is TGTGCCAGCAGACCAATAGCGGGGGGGCACAATGAGCAGTTCTTC.

The chain combines TRBV18 with TRBJ2-1; no firm D call. CDR3 length equals 14 residues. The V gene's germline CDR1 is KGHSH and CDR2 LQKENI. Deletions cut 2 bases from V and 5 bases from J, with 10 bases between. The CDR3 DNA follows: TGTGCCAGCTCACCAGTAAACCCAGACAATGAGCAGTTCTTC. Its translation is CASSPVNPDNEQFF.